The TCR beta chain under discussion was sequenced for a study of blood T cell repertoires in COVID-19. This study enrolled people aged about 18 to 90 from 20 to 25 US geographic areas. Researchers sorted participants into cohorts using their self-reported clinical history. Sequencing was performed with immunoSEQ multiplex PCR; in TCRdb, only in-frame clones are kept and a portion is missing. The table records around 250,000 clones, roughly four fifths of them present only once. The V end was cut by 6 bases, the J end by 0 bases, with 10 bases between. The CDR3 runs 14 residues. Germline loops: CDR1 MNHEY, CDR2 SMNVEV (reference sequence).

The source of this sequence is a man aged 25 to 40 with acute COVID-19. The rearrangement joins TRBV27 to TRBJ2-3, with D possibly being TRBD2 (6 bases). Sequencing was carried out using PBMCs or T cells enriched from blood (not recorded which). DNA of the CDR3: TGTGCCAGCAGCGGGAGTAGGAGCACAGATACGCAGTATTTT. Encoded protein: CASSGSRSTDTQYF.